This TCR beta chain emerged from a study of cytomegalovirus exposure and HLA in healthy donors. For the study at large: The platform used for the roughly 130 validation repertoires matched that of the approximately 640 first-cohort repertoires, a later analysis reported. Study-wide results and limits: Reports showed the classifier diagnosing cytomegalovirus status with high specificity and sensitivity.

Profiling relied on immunoSEQ multiplex PCR, and the TCRdb table lists in-frame clones only, not all of them. The table includes 65,000 or so clones, 90% to 95% detected once. Comments on this clone: Antigen: not known.

The study drew the donors from its approximately 120-subject validation cohort, separate from the roughly 700-subject first cohort. The CDR3 covers 15 residues. CDR1 is SGHRS, CDR2 YFSETQ, per germline. Trimming took off 3 bases at V and 3 bases at J, with 16 bases between the two ends. The gene calls are TRBV5-1 and TRBJ2-7, with D perhaps matching TRBD2 (5 bases). This clonotype originated in a woman under 30 in good health and CMV-seronegative. Sequences were obtained from PBMCs. The CDR3 reads CASSSWAGHGYEQYF. DNA for the CDR3: TGCGCCAGCAGCTCATGGGCGGGCCATGGCTACGAGCAGTACTTC.